Presented here are 31 T cell receptor beta chains from one specimen sequenced in a study of blood T cell repertoires in COVID-19. The data were produced by immunoSEQ multiplex PCR, yet TCRdb's version contains in-frame clones alone and is incomplete. The table shows approximately 230,000 clones, with approximately 81% occurring only once. Input material: peripheral blood. Receptor source: a man aged 25 to 45 with active or convalescent COVID-19.

This clone was picked up a small number of times. V usage is TRBV7-2 and J usage is TRBJ1-5, with D possibly TRBD1 on 6 matching bases. CDR1 is SGHTA and CDR2 is FQGNSA in the germline V gene. The V and J ends lost 3 bases and 6 bases respectively, with 12 bases between them. The CDR3 runs to 14 residues. The chain's CDR3 is CASSFEQGGQPQHF. CDR3 sequence (DNA): TGTGCCAGCAGCTTCGAACAGGGCGGTCAGCCCCAGCATTTT.

V is TRBV18 and J is TRBJ1-2; 7 bases agree with TRBD1. Germline lookup yields CDR1 KGHSH and CDR2 LQKENI. This CDR3 has 13 residues. The trim removed 5 bases at V and 5 bases at J, leaving 5 bases unmatched. The CDR3 loop reads CASSGTAKYGYTF. The CDR3 bases are TGTGCCAGCTCAGGGACAGCGAAATATGGCTACACCTTC.

This rearrangement joins TRBV12-5 to TRBJ1-2; D ambiguous. CDR3 length: 13 amino acids. V was shortened by 0 bases and J by 7 bases, with 9 bases between the two germline ends. Looked up from germline, CDR1 is LGHNT and CDR2 is FRNRAP. CDR3 DNA: TGTGCTAGTGGTTTGGTAGAGAAGCCTGGCTACACCTTC. Translated, it gives CASGLVEKPGYTF.

This clone was found once. The V gene is TRBV7-9, the J gene TRBJ2-3; 8 bases align to TRBD2. Losses at the gene ends were 1 base for V and 6 bases for J; bases not matched to a gene: 6. CDR3 size: 15 residues. Germline lookup yields CDR1 SEHNR and CDR2 FQNEAQ (reference sequence). Here the CDR3 DNA reads TGTGCCAGCAGCTTAGTTCTAGCGGGTCGGGATACGCAGTATTTT. Translation gives CASSLVLAGRDTQYF.

This clone was recorded once. This chain connects TRBV9 to TRBJ1-6; no definite D call. The CDR3 runs 14 residues. V was cut by 0 bases and J by 6 bases, with 7 bases left in between. Germline lookup yields CDR1 SGDLS and CDR2 YYNGEE. CDR3 sequence reads: CASSVVAGNSPLHF. CDR3 in DNA: TGTGCCAGCAGCGTAGTTGCGGGTAATTCACCCCTCCACTTT. The full variable domain, completed using reference TRBV9 and TRBJ1-6, is DSGVTQTPKHLITATGQRVTLRCSPRSGDLSVYWYQQSLDQGLQFLIQYYNGEERAKGNILERFSAQQFPDLHSELNLSSLELGDSALYFCASSVVAGNSPLHFGNGTRLTVT.

This chain links TRBV18 with TRBJ2-3, with TRBD2 identical over 7 bases. Germline CDR1 is KGHSH and CDR2 is LQKENI. V was clipped by 2 bases and J by 3 bases; unmatched bases: 5. The CDR3 sequence is 15 residues long. The chain's CDR3 is CASSPGGRGTDTQYF. In nucleotides, the CDR3 is TGTGCCAGCTCACCAGGCGGGAGAGGGACAGATACGCAGTATTTT.

The V gene is TRBV5-6, the J gene TRBJ2-1; the D gene is possibly TRBD2 (5 bases). CDR3 length: 16 residues. Deletions cut 0 bases from V and 3 bases from J, with 13 bases between. Per the germline V gene, CDR1 is SGHDT and CDR2 is YYEEEE. This chain's CDR3 is CASSLVWRRNYNEQFF. The CDR3 DNA reads TGTGCCAGCAGCTTGGTATGGAGGAGAAACTACAATGAGCAGTTCTTC.

This clone has just a few counts. The rearrangement uses TRBV4-3 and TRBJ2-7, with D perhaps matching TRBD2 (6 bases). Germline CDR1 reads LGHNA; CDR2 reads YSLEER. The CDR3 sequence is 16 residues long. Trimming pared 2 bases from V and 3 bases from J, leaving 17 bases between. CDR3 in DNA: TGCGCCAGCAGCCAATGGGACTCCACGAGGGGCTACGAGCAGTACTTC. This codes for CASSQWDSTRGYEQYF.

There are a few counts of this clone. The V gene is TRBV30, the J gene TRBJ2-3, with TRBD2 matching 10 bases. The CDR3 has 15 amino acids. Germline V gene sequence: CDR1 GTSNPN, CDR2 SVGIG (reference sequence). V shed 4 bases, J shed 4 bases, and the junction held 8 bases outside the gene matches. The CDR3 DNA reads TGTGCCTGGACAAGCGGGGGGGCCGGGGCAGATACGCAGTATTTT. It is translated as CAWTSGGAGADTQYF.

The chain joins TRBV28 to TRBJ1-5; TRBD1 aligns across 9 bases. V was clipped by 5 bases and J by 3 bases; unmatched bases: 8. The CDR3 runs to 16 residues. Germline CDR1 reads MDHEN; CDR2 reads SYDVKM. CDR3 in DNA: TGTGCCAGCAGTCCAACGACAGGGGGGCTCAATCAGCCCCAGCATTTT. Translation gives CASSPTTGGLNQPQHF.

V and J are TRBV28 and TRBJ2-1, with 9 bases matching TRBD1. Germline CDR1 MDHEN, CDR2 SYDVKM. CDR3 size: 15 residues. Losses at the gene ends were 5 bases for V and 8 bases for J; bases not matched to a gene: 10. The CDR3 protein is CASSRPQGAFHEQFF. The CDR3 DNA follows: TGTGCCAGCAGTCGGCCACAGGGGGCTTTCCATGAGCAGTTCTTC. The complete variable domain, with remaining parts taken from reference TRBV28 and TRBJ2-1, reads DVKVTQSSRYLVKRTGEKVFLECVQDMDHENMFWYRQDPGLGLRLIYFSYDVKMKEKGDIPEGYSVSREKKERFSLILESASTNQTSMYLCASSRPQGAFHEQFFGPGTRLTVL.

The V and J genes are TRBV5-1 and TRBJ1-5; the D is unclear. The CDR3 consists of 14 residues. V lost 0 bases and J lost 2, with 6 bases in between. Germline CDR1 is SGHRS and CDR2 is YFSETQ. The CDR3 region is CASSLVPGNQPQHF. In DNA, the CDR3 is TGCGCCAGCAGCTTGGTTCCAGGCAATCAGCCCCAGCATTTT.

The chain couples TRBV3-1 (or the pseudogene TRBV3-2) to TRBJ1-1, with 9 bases matching TRBD1. The CDR3 is 14 residues long. J gave up 5 bases and V 4 bases, and 5 bases lay outside the gene matches. CDR1 and CDR2 from the germline V gene are LGHDT and YNNKEL (reference sequence). As DNA, the CDR3 is TGTGCCAGCAGCCCCGGACAGGGGTTTACTGAAGCTTTCTTT. Protein sequence: CASSPGQGFTEAFF.

This clone showed up just once. V is TRBV28 and J is TRBJ1-2; D is possibly TRBD1 (6 bases). Germline V gene lookup returns CDR1 MDHEN and CDR2 SYDVKM. Trimming removed 7 bases from V and 5 bases from J, with 17 bases in between. The CDR3 covers 14 residues. Here the CDR3 reads CASTPVGTGYGYTF. In DNA form, the CDR3 reads TGTGCCAGCACCCCGGTAGGAACAGGGTATGGCTACACCTTC.

The CDR3 coding sequence is TGTGCCAGCAGTCCGAGGACAGGGGGCAACACTGAAGCTTTCTTT. Its protein is CASSPRTGGNTEAFF. The chain is built from TRBV28 and TRBJ1-1; 11 bases align to TRBD1. The CDR3 has 15 residues. CDR1 and CDR2 from the germline V gene are MDHEN and SYDVKM. The V segment lost 5 bases and the J segment 2 bases; nucleotides outside the gene matches: 4. Full variable domain (outside the CDR3, taken from reference TRBV28 and TRBJ1-1): DVKVTQSSRYLVKRTGEKVFLECVQDMDHENMFWYRQDPGLGLRLIYFSYDVKMKEKGDIPEGYSVSREKKERFSLILESASTNQTSMYLCASSPRTGGNTEAFFGQGTRLTVV.

V and J are TRBV3-1 (or the pseudogene TRBV3-2) and TRBJ2-3; TRBD2 agrees at 7 bases. CDR1 is LGHDT, CDR2 YNNKEL, per germline (reference sequence). Trimming cost V 3 bases and J 0 bases; bases outside gene matches: 6. The CDR3 covers 16 residues. The CDR3: CASSQRPGGSTDTQYF. CDR3 bases: TGTGCCAGCAGCCAGAGGCCGGGGGGTAGCACAGATACGCAGTATTTT.

The V call is TRBV4-3, the J call TRBJ2-5; no definite D call. Germline values: CDR1 LGHNA, CDR2 YSLEER. The CDR3 loop spans 12 amino acids. The V and J ends lost 1 base and 10 bases respectively, with 10 bases between them. The CDR3 sequence: CASSQANSGQYF. Here the CDR3 DNA reads TGCGCCAGCAGCCAAGCCAACTCGGGCCAGTACTTC.

This clone was counted only a few times. The chain uses TRBV5-1 and TRBJ1-3; D is uncertain. Germline CDR1 is SGHRS and CDR2 is YFSETQ. V was pared by 6 bases and J by 0 bases, with 10 bases between. CDR3 length: 14 residues. CDR3 sequence reads: CASTTGSSGNTIYF. For the CDR3, the DNA is TGCGCCAGCACTACGGGGAGCTCTGGAAACACCATATATTTT.

The rearrangement links TRBV9 to TRBJ1-6; tentative D call: TRBD1 (6 bases). The ends were cut back, 2 bases at V and 7 bases at J, with 7 bases in the middle. Germline V gives CDR1 SGDLS, CDR2 YYNGEE. The CDR3 contains 13 residues. The CDR3 DNA sequence: TGTGCCAGCAGCGTCACAGGGAATTCACCCCTCCACTTT. It is translated as CASSVTGNSPLHF.

The chain links TRBV11-2 to TRBJ2-3; TRBD2 is a possible D gene (7 bases). The CDR3 consists of 14 residues. Germline assignment: CDR1 SGHAT and CDR2 FQNNGV. V was trimmed by 5 bases and J by 2 bases, leaving 11 bases between them. The CDR3 loop reads CASSRGGDTDTQYF. The CDR3 nucleotides read TGTGCCAGCAGCCGAGGGGGGGACACAGATACGCAGTATTTT.

This clone showed up just a few times. The V and J genes are TRBV28 and TRBJ2-6, with D tentatively TRBD2 (6 bases). The CDR3 runs 15 residues. Germline lookup yields CDR1 MDHEN and CDR2 SYDVKM. V was shortened by 5 bases and J by 2 bases, with 10 bases between the two germline ends. The CDR3: CASSLPGAGANVLTF. As DNA, the CDR3 is TGTGCCAGCAGTCTCCCGGGGGCTGGGGCCAACGTCCTGACTTTC. Full variable domain (remainder filled in from reference TRBV28 and TRBJ2-6): DVKVTQSSRYLVKRTGEKVFLECVQDMDHENMFWYRQDPGLGLRLIYFSYDVKMKEKGDIPEGYSVSREKKERFSLILESASTNQTSMYLCASSLPGAGANVLTFGAGSRLTVL.

J is TRBJ2-5 and V is TRBV7-2, with D unresolved. With 1 base removed from V and 8 bases from J, the gap between germline ends came to 11 bases. The length of the CDR3 is 13 residues. From germline, CDR1 is SGHTA and CDR2 FQGNSA. CDR3 sequence reads: CASSLGVVGTQYF. In DNA form, the CDR3 reads TGTGCCAGCAGCTTAGGGGTGGTGGGCACCCAGTACTTC.

This clone was seen more than once but under ten times. The chain employs TRBV29-1 and TRBJ1-2; TRBD1 matches 7 bases. The germline V gene has CDR1 SQVTM and CDR2 ANQGSEA. V gave up 1 base and J gave up 3 bases; unmatched junction bases: 8. The CDR3 sequence is 15 residues long. The CDR3 bases are TGCAGCGTTGAAGGAAGGTCAGGGGGACACTATGGCTACACCTTC. This gives the protein CSVEGRSGGHYGYTF.

This chain uses TRBV28 with TRBJ2-1, with a tentative D call TRBD1 (6 bases). The germline V gene has CDR1 MDHEN and CDR2 SYDVKM. Trimming took off 5 bases at V and 6 bases at J, with 14 bases between the two ends. The CDR3 runs 14 residues. CDR3 DNA sequence: TGTGCCAGCAGTCTCTTCTCAGGGGCCAATGAGCAGTTCTTC. Amino acids: CASSLFSGANEQFF.

The chain joins TRBV2 to TRBJ1-4, with a tentative D call TRBD1 (5 bases). The CDR3 extends over 15 amino acids. CDR1 SNHLY and CDR2 FYNNEI come from the germline V gene. Trimming cost V 2 bases and J 4 bases, with 11 bases left between them. CDR3 nucleotides: TGTGCCAGCAGTGAAAGGGGCAGGTTTAATGAAAAACTGTTTTTT. Translation: CASSERGRFNEKLFF.

This clone was detected once. This chain links TRBV3-1 (or the pseudogene TRBV3-2) with TRBJ1-3; D uncertain. Trimming shortened V by 2 bases and J by 5 bases, and 7 bases separated the two germline ends. Per germline, CDR1 LGHDT and CDR2 YNNKEL (reference sequence). The CDR3 is 13 residues long. CDR3 amino acids: CASSQYGRNTIYF. In DNA form, the CDR3 reads TGTGCCAGCAGCCAATATGGGCGAAACACCATATATTTT.

The chain recombines TRBV24-1 with TRBJ2-3; no clear D gene. This CDR3 is built from 13 residues. V lost 4 bases, J lost 2 bases, and 6 bases lay in between. Germline V lookup: CDR1 KGHDR, CDR2 SFDVKD. As DNA, the CDR3 is TGTGCCACCAGTGACACTAACACAGATACGCAGTATTTT. Its protein is CATSDTNTDTQYF.

This clone was found a few times. The chain is built from TRBV6-6 and TRBJ1-5; 8 positions match TRBD1. Per germline, CDR1 MNHNY and CDR2 SVGAGI (reference sequence). The V segment lost 6 bases and the J segment 2 bases; nucleotides outside the gene matches: 6. CDR3 length: 15 amino acids. The CDR3 region has the DNA TGTGCCAGCAGCCAGGGGGCGCGTGGCAATCAGCCCCAGCATTTT. Translated: CASSQGARGNQPQHF.

The V and J genes are TRBV2 and TRBJ2-7; D remains unclear. Trimming shortened V by 6 bases and J by 1 base, and 16 bases separated the two germline ends. Germline V gene data show CDR1 as SNHLY and CDR2 as FYNNEI. The CDR3 runs to 15 residues. CDR3 residues: CASSPPGTGSYEQYF. CDR3 bases: TGTGCCAGCAGCCCCCCGGGTACGGGTTCCTACGAGCAGTACTTC.

The genes are TRBV11-1 and TRBJ1-2; a weak D match, TRBD1 (6 bases). In germline, CDR1 is SGHAT, CDR2 FQDESV (reference sequence). V was clipped by 1 base and J by 4 bases, with 7 bases between them. The CDR3 is 13 amino acids. This CDR3 reads CASSLGGGYGYTF. CDR3 sequence (DNA): TGTGCCAGCAGCTTAGGAGGGGGCTATGGCTACACCTTC.

This clone was found a few times. This chain uses TRBV4-3 with TRBJ1-2; no reliable D call. V lost 0 bases, J lost 3 bases, and 11 bases lay in between. Looked up from germline, CDR1 is LGHNA and CDR2 is YSLEER. There are 15 residues in the CDR3. CDR3 sequence: CASSQDPRGYYGYTF. CDR3 sequence (DNA): TGCGCCAGCAGCCAAGACCCCCGGGGATACTATGGCTACACCTTC.